These 19 T cell receptor beta chains came from one sample sequenced in a study of neurological immune-mediated disorders. Time point here: technical triplicate 2. TCRdb redid the calling of the 5' RACE reads with MiXCR, one entry per CDR3 protein. The sample records roughly 57,000 distinct CDR3 sequences, 20% to 30% being singletons. The specimen sequenced was PBMCs. These TCRs come from a man aged 60-69 years with HTLV-1-associated myelopathy (HAM/TSP).

This clonotype was detected ten times or more. The chain is built from TRBV10-1 and TRBJ1-1, with a weak D call TRBD1 (6 bases). Germline V CDR1 and CDR2: WNHNN, SYGVQD (reference sequence). The length of the CDR3 is 14 residues. Deletions cut 6 bases from V and 6 bases from J, with 17 bases between. The CDR3 DNA reads TGCGCCAGCAGAGACACCAGGGGAGACGCTGAAGCTTTCTTT. The encoded protein is CASRDTRGDAEAFF.

With regard to this clonotype: Possible read error: a much larger clone is one base away. The gene calls are TRBV7-2 and TRBJ2-7, with 9 bases aligning to TRBD2. Trimming at V came to 5 bases and at J to 6 bases, leaving 11 bases not matched to a gene. This CDR3 region has 15 residues. Germline V lookup: CDR1 SGHTA, CDR2 FQGNSA. CDR3 amino acids: CASSRHGTSTSEQYF. Written as DNA, the CDR3 is TGTGCCAGCAGCCGCCACGGGACTAGCACCTCCGAGCAGTACTTC.

This clonotype was detected ten times or more. V and J are TRBV5-1 and TRBJ2-2, with D perhaps TRBD1 (6 bases). Per germline, CDR1 SGHRS and CDR2 YFSETQ. V shed 4 bases and J shed 0 bases, with 10 bases lying between them. The length of the CDR3 is 15 residues. CDR3 protein: CASSPGHPNTGELFF. DNA of the CDR3: TGCGCCAGCAGCCCGGGACACCCGAACACCGGGGAGCTGTTTTTT.

This clonotype has a count of ten or more. The J gene is TRBJ2-6, the V gene TRBV5-1, with TRBD1 matching over 7 bases. Germline assignment: CDR1 SGHRS and CDR2 YFSETQ. CDR3 length: 17 residues. Trimming removed 4 bases from V and 4 bases from J; junction bases left unmatched: 11. The CDR3 loop is CASSPPGQSTGANVLTF. CDR3 bases: TGCGCCAGCAGCCCGCCGGGACAGTCCACCGGGGCCAACGTCCTGACTTTC.

This clonotype was counted many times. For the CDR3, the DNA is TGCGCCAGCAGCTTGTCTGGGCAGGGGGTTGGCAATGAGCAGTTCTTC. Its protein product is CASSLSGQGVGNEQFF. The chain joins TRBV5-1 to TRBJ2-1; 7 bases agree with TRBD1. Germline V CDR1 and CDR2: SGHRS, YFSETQ. V dropped 1 base and J dropped 6; count of bases not matched to a gene: 10. This CDR3 has 16 amino acids. Full variable domain (outside the CDR3, taken from reference TRBV5-1 and TRBJ2-1): KAGVTQTPRYLIKTRGQQVTLSCSPISGHRSVSWYQQTPGQGLQFLFEYFSETQRNKGNFPGRFSGRQFSNSRSEMNVSTLELGDSALYLCASSLSGQGVGNEQFFGPGTRLTVL.

This clonotype was recorded many times. The chain recombines TRBV5-1 with TRBJ1-5, with D unresolved. The CDR3 is made up of 13 amino acids. The germline CDR1 and CDR2 sequences are SGHRS and YFSETQ. The V and J ends lost 7 bases and 6 bases respectively, with 14 bases between them. The CDR3 protein is CASAEGPGQPQHF. CDR3 sequence (DNA): TGCGCCAGCGCTGAGGGTCCTGGTCAGCCCCAGCATTTT.

V and J are TRBV28 and TRBJ2-1; D is uncertain. Trimming cost V 8 bases and J 0 bases, with 23 bases left between them. The CDR3 covers 18 residues. Germline CDR1 MDHEN, CDR2 SYDVKM. The CDR3 DNA reads TGTGCCAGCGGTGCCAGAACATTACGTAGTAGCTCCTACAATGAGCAGTTCTTC. It specifies CASGARTLRSSSYNEQFF.

This clonotype showed up many times. The chain has TRBV12-3 or TRBV12-4 and TRBJ2-1; D unclear. This CDR3 has 13 amino acids. Trimming took 1 base from V and 8 from J, leaving 9 bases between them. The chain's CDR3 is CASSLETAHEQFF. CDR3 sequence (DNA): TGTGCCAGCAGTTTAGAAACAGCCCATGAGCAGTTCTTC.

In this sample, this clonotype turned up many times. This chain joins TRBV3-1 and TRBJ2-5; D is uncertain. V was pared by 4 bases and J by 4 bases, with 10 bases between. Germline V gene lookup returns CDR1 LGHDT and CDR2 YNNKEL (reference sequence). The CDR3 contains 13 residues. CDR3 sequence: CASSPRSLETQYF. The CDR3 DNA follows: TGTGCCAGCAGCCCCCGTAGTCTAGAGACCCAGTACTTC.

This clonotype has a count of ten or more. The rearrangement links TRBV9 to TRBJ1-2; 7 bases line up with TRBD1. From germline, CDR1 is SGDLS and CDR2 YYNGEE. The CDR3 has 15 amino acids. Trimming took 4 bases from V and 2 from J; bases not matched to a gene: 8. CDR3 in DNA: TGTGCCAGCAGCCCACATCCGACAGGGAACTATGGCTACACCTTC. This sequence encodes CASSPHPTGNYGYTF.

This clonotype was recorded many times. The CDR3 loop reads CASSLPGQGSYEQYF. In nucleotides, the CDR3 is TGTGCCAGCAGTTTACCGGGACAGGGGTCCTACGAGCAGTACTTC. This rearrangement joins TRBV28 to TRBJ2-7; 10 nucleotides align to TRBD1. CDR1 and CDR2 (germline): MDHEN, SYDVKM. Trimming cost V 2 bases and J 1 base; bases outside gene matches: 2. This CDR3 contains 15 residues.

In its sample, this clonotype was seen many times. This chain links TRBV6-6 with TRBJ1-2; 7 bases fit TRBD1. The CDR3 runs to 12 residues. After removal of 4 bases from V and 7 bases from J, the junction contained 3 bases not matched to a gene. Looked up from germline, CDR1 is MNHNY and CDR2 is SVGAGI (reference sequence). CDR3 amino acids: CASSLRGPGYTF. For the CDR3, the DNA is TGTGCCAGCAGTTTGAGGGGGCCTGGCTACACCTTC.

J is TRBJ1-5 and V is TRBV6-5; D uncertain. The ends were cut back, 4 bases at V and 2 bases at J, with 6 bases in the middle. The CDR3 spans 13 residues. Per germline, CDR1 MNHEY and CDR2 SVGAGI. The CDR3 loop is CASSSVGNQPQHF. CDR3 nucleotide sequence: TGTGCCAGCAGTTCAGTGGGCAATCAGCCCCAGCATTTT.

The rearrangement uses TRBV4-1 and TRBJ2-5, with D uncertain. V lost 4 bases, J lost 2 bases, and 14 bases lay in between. Germline V lookup: CDR1 MGHRA, CDR2 YSYEKL. This CDR3 has 15 amino acids. The chain's CDR3 is CASSPDNSKQETQYF. The CDR3 DNA follows: TGCGCCAGCAGCCCAGATAACAGTAAGCAAGAGACCCAGTACTTC.

This clonotype was seen ten or more times. The gene calls are TRBV20-1 and TRBJ1-5; D is ambiguous. The CDR3 contains 13 residues. CDR1 and CDR2 from the germline V gene are DFQATT and SNEGSKA (reference sequence). Trimming removed 0 bases from V and 7 bases from J, with 10 bases in between. The CDR3 here is CSARDGPGQPQHF. CDR3 nucleotide sequence: TGCAGTGCTAGAGATGGGCCGGGGCAGCCCCAGCATTTT.

This clonotype showed up many times. The V and J genes are TRBV29-1 and TRBJ2-3; 10 bases agree with TRBD1. This CDR3 is built from 14 residues. The J segment lost 1 base and the V segment lost 7 bases, leaving 5 bases of the junction unmatched. Germline V gene data show CDR1 as SQVTM and CDR2 as ANQGSEA. CDR3 nucleotides: TGCAGCGCGATGACAGGGGGCGGCACAGATACGCAGTATTTT. Translated: CSAMTGGGTDTQYF.

CDR3 nucleotide sequence: TGTGCCTGGAGTGGTGGGGGGCTTGGTGAAAAACTGTTTTTT. Amino acids: CAWSGGGLGEKLFF. The rearrangement uses TRBV30 and TRBJ1-4; perhaps TRBD1 as D (6 bases). The CDR3 runs 14 residues. Per germline, CDR1 GTSNPN and CDR2 SVGIG (reference sequence). V lost 1 base to trimming and J lost 7 bases, with 13 bases between them.

The chain carries TRBV5-6 and TRBJ2-5; D is undetermined. Trimming cost V 2 bases and J 0 bases, with 14 bases left between them. The germline CDR1 and CDR2 sequences are SGHDT and YYEEEE. The CDR3 spans 16 residues. This CDR3 reads CASSFSGRTYQETQYF. CDR3 DNA sequence: TGTGCCAGCAGCTTTTCGGGCAGGACGTACCAAGAGACCCAGTACTTC.

This clonotype has at least ten counts. The V gene is TRBV6-6, the J gene TRBJ1-5; D uncertain. The ends were cut back, 4 bases at V and 2 bases at J, with 15 bases in the middle. The CDR3 consists of 16 residues. Germline CDR1 and CDR2: MNHNY and SVGAGI (reference sequence). CDR3 sequence reads: CASSFGLARGNQPQHF. In nucleotides, the CDR3 is TGTGCCAGCAGTTTCGGTTTGGCGCGGGGCAATCAGCCCCAGCATTTT.